These 21 T cell receptor beta chains came from one sample sequenced in a study of beta chain features in type 1 diabetes. Expressed TCRB transcripts were sequenced after all isolated RNA was converted to cDNA. Repertoires were generated with immunoSEQ multiplex PCR, while TCRdb's copy carries only in-frame clones and drops some. Altogether hundreds of thousands of clones are present, roughly 12% being singletons, with the ten largest covering under 0.02%. The source material was naive CD4+ T cells from blood. These TCRs come from a man between 18 and 35 years old in good health.

The chain employs TRBV7-9 and TRBJ2-1; D possibly corresponds to TRBD2 (5 bases). The CDR3 runs to 12 residues. Germline CDR1 SEHNR, CDR2 FQNEAQ (reference sequence). V dropped 5 bases and J dropped 9 bases, with 11 bases sitting between them. In DNA form, the CDR3 reads TGTGCCAGCAGCCGACCCGAGGGTGAGCAGTTCTTC. Protein product: CASSRPEGEQFF.

This chain joins TRBV7-6 and TRBJ2-2; 7 positions agree with TRBD2. Germline loops: CDR1 SGHVS, CDR2 FNYEAQ. Losses at the gene ends were 2 bases for V and 1 base for J; bases not matched to a gene: 16. The CDR3 length is 20 residues. The chain's CDR3 is CASSLPRKLAMGKNTGELFF. CDR3 sequence (DNA): TGTGCCAGCAGCTTACCCCGCAAACTAGCGATGGGGAAGAACACCGGGGAGCTGTTTTTT.

The sample holds a few counts of this clone. The gene calls are TRBV11-2 and TRBJ2-2; 7 positions match TRBD1. Trimming at V came to 3 bases and at J to 4 bases, leaving 8 bases not matched to a gene. The CDR3 sequence is 16 residues long. Germline V gene data show CDR1 as SGHAT and CDR2 as FQNNGV. CDR3 residues: CASSLGQPPGTGELFF. CDR3 bases: TGTGCCAGCAGCTTGGGACAGCCTCCGGGCACCGGGGAGCTGTTTTTT.

The chain combines TRBV6-5 with TRBJ1-2, with D possibly matching TRBD1 (6 bases). CDR3 size: 15 residues. V was pared by 7 bases and J by 2 bases, with 17 bases between. Germline CDR1 MNHEY, CDR2 SVGAGI. The CDR3 region is CASISRWGLNYGYTF. CDR3 nucleotide sequence: TGTGCCAGCATATCCCGATGGGGGCTGAACTATGGCTACACCTTC.

This clone occurred a few times. The chain links TRBV7-3 to TRBJ2-3, with 15 bases lining up with TRBD2. This CDR3 comprises 16 residues. V lost 5 bases, J lost 4 bases, and 4 bases stayed unmatched. Germline V gene data show CDR1 as SGHTA and CDR2 as FQGTGA. The CDR3 sequence: CASSPGLAGGADTQYF. CDR3 nucleotide sequence: TGTGCCAGCAGCCCAGGACTAGCGGGAGGGGCAGATACGCAGTATTTT.

This clone showed up just a few times. The chain employs TRBV7-2 and TRBJ2-2; D perhaps matches TRBD2 (6 bases). CDR1 SGHTA and CDR2 FQGNSA come from the germline V gene. This CDR3 is 14 amino acids long. V was clipped by 6 bases and J by 4 bases, with 12 bases between them. The CDR3 protein is CASRQVGGTGELFF. The CDR3 DNA sequence: TGTGCCAGCAGACAAGTCGGGGGCACCGGGGAGCTGTTTTTT. Based on the CDR3 plus reference TRBV7-2 and TRBJ2-2, the full variable domain is GAGVSQSPSNKVTEKGKDVELRCDPISGHTALYWYRQSLGQGLEFLIYFQGNSAPDKSGLPSDRFSAERTGGSVSTLTIQRTQQEDSAVYLCASRQVGGTGELFFGEGSRLTVL.

This rearrangement joins TRBV14 to TRBJ1-1, with D possibly matching TRBD1 (6 bases). V dropped 4 bases and J dropped 5 bases, with 17 bases sitting between them. Germline CDR1 and CDR2: SGHDN and FVKESK. This CDR3 is built from 15 residues. The CDR3 protein is CASSLSENRVTEAFF. CDR3 sequence (DNA): TGTGCCAGCAGCCTCAGTGAAAACAGGGTGACTGAAGCTTTCTTT.

This clone has a handful of counts. This chain connects TRBV30 to TRBJ1-2; D is possibly TRBD1 (6 bases). The CDR3 has 13 amino acids. CDR1 and CDR2 from the germline V gene are GTSNPN and SVGIG (reference sequence). Trimming took 7 bases from V and 2 from J, leaving 14 bases between them. The CDR3 region has the DNA TGTGCCTCACAGGGTGCAGGGAACTATGGCTACACCTTC. Protein: CASQGAGNYGYTF.

This clone was counted only a few times. This sequence joins TRBV27 and TRBJ2-1; D is undetermined. The CDR3 spans 15 residues. Germline assignment: CDR1 MNHEY and CDR2 SMNVEV (reference sequence). Deletions cut 3 bases from V and 0 bases from J, with 9 bases between. DNA for the CDR3: TGTGCCAGCAGTTTTGGCTTAAGCTCCTACAATGAGCAGTTCTTC. Protein product: CASSFGLSSYNEQFF.

The CDR3 coding sequence is TGTGCCAGCAGCTTTACCGGGACTAGCGGGAGGTCAGGGGTTCCGCAGTATTTT. This gives the protein CASSFTGTSGRSGVPQYF. The rearrangement links TRBV7-2 to TRBJ2-3, with 15 bases that match TRBD2. Trimming cost V 3 bases and J 10 bases; bases outside gene matches: 14. Per germline, CDR1 SGHTA and CDR2 FQGNSA. This CDR3 contains 18 residues. Full variable domain (rest looked up from reference TRBV7-2 and TRBJ2-3): GAGVSQSPSNKVTEKGKDVELRCDPISGHTALYWYRQSLGQGLEFLIYFQGNSAPDKSGLPSDRFSAERTGGSVSTLTIQRTQQEDSAVYLCASSFTGTSGRSGVPQYFGPGTRLTVL.

V gene TRBV2 combines with J gene TRBJ1-5; D unclear. Germline V gene sequence: CDR1 SNHLY, CDR2 FYNNEI. V lost 5 bases and J 2 bases, leaving 13 bases between the germline ends. The CDR3 is made up of 15 amino acids. CDR3 coding DNA: TGTGCCAGCAGTCCCGTTCGTGGGCGCAATCAGCCCCAGCATTTT. It codes for CASSPVRGRNQPQHF.

V is TRBV6-1 and J is TRBJ1-5; 9 bases agree with TRBD1. J gave up 3 bases and V 7 bases, and 7 bases lay outside the gene matches. This CDR3 spans 15 amino acids. Per the germline V gene, CDR1 is MNHNS and CDR2 is SASEGT. The CDR3 nucleotides are TGTGCCAGCACGACCGGGACAGGGCTCAATCAGCCCCAGCATTTT. It codes for CASTTGTGLNQPQHF.

In this sample, this clone turned up a few times. The chain employs TRBV10-3 and TRBJ1-1, with D perhaps matching TRBD1 (5 bases). V gave up 3 bases and J gave up 6 bases, with 11 bases separating them. There are 13 residues in the CDR3. The germline V gene has CDR1 ENHRY and CDR2 SYGVKD. CDR3 amino acids: CAISDRGRPEAFF. As DNA, the CDR3 is TGTGCCATCAGTGATCGGGGGAGGCCTGAAGCTTTCTTT.

This clone was seen a few times. CDR3 bases: TGTGCCAGCACCATGACGGGAAATCAGCCCCAGCATTTT. Translating it yields CASTMTGNQPQHF. This sequence joins TRBV6-1 and TRBJ1-5, with D hard to call. The V end was cut by 7 bases, the J end by 4 bases, with 11 bases between. The CDR3 contains 13 residues. Per germline, CDR1 MNHNS and CDR2 SASEGT.

In the case of this clone: Other DNA sequences in this sample translate to the same CDR3. The rearrangement uses TRBV19 and TRBJ2-7; 10 bases map to TRBD2. The CDR3 totals 15 residues. Germline CDR1 and CDR2: LNHDA and SQIVND (reference sequence). Trimming cost V 3 bases and J 2 bases; bases outside gene matches: 4. The CDR3 spells CASSISSGGTYEQYF. CDR3 nucleotides: TGTGCCAGTAGTATCTCTAGCGGGGGAACCTACGAGCAGTACTTC.

To note about this clone: One end of the junction varies from germline; a read error may be responsible. The chain recombines TRBV5-1 with TRBJ1-1, with TRBD1 matching 7 bases. Germline CDR1 SGHRS, CDR2 YFSETQ. CDR3 size: 15 residues. CDR3 nucleotide sequence: TGCGCCAGCACCTTGGTATCGACAGGGAACGGTGAAGCTTTCTTT. Translated: CASTLVSTGNGEAFF. Using reference TRBV5-1 and TRBJ1-1 for the parts outside the CDR3, the full variable domain is KAGVTQTPRYLIKTRGQQVTLSCSPISGHRSVSWYQQTPGQGLQFLFEYFSETQRNKGNFPGRFSGRQFSNSRSEMNVSTLELGDSALYLCASTLVSTGNGEAFFGQGTRLTVV.

This chain uses TRBV6-6 with TRBJ2-4; TRBD2 is a possible D gene (6 bases). The CDR3 loop spans 15 amino acids. CDR1 MNHNY and CDR2 SVGAGI come from the germline V gene (reference sequence). V gave up 7 bases and J gave up 1 base, with 14 bases separating them. The CDR3 coding sequence is TGTGCCAGCACGGCTAGGGAGGCGGCCAAAAACATTCAGTACTTC. It translates to CASTAREAAKNIQYF.

This clone turned up a few times. V is TRBV5-5 and J is TRBJ1-4; TRBD1 might be the D (5 bases). The CDR3 spans 12 residues. Germline V gene data show CDR1 as SGHKS and CDR2 as YYEKEE (reference sequence). Trimming removed 3 bases from V and 8 bases from J, with 8 bases in between. The CDR3 coding sequence is TGTGCCAGCAGCTCGGAGGGGGAAAAACTGTTTTTT. It yields the protein CASSSEGEKLFF.

The chain couples TRBV30 to TRBJ2-7; D is unresolved. Trimming removed 5 bases at V and 5 bases at J, with 19 bases between. Germline assignment: CDR1 GTSNPN and CDR2 SVGIG (reference sequence). This CDR3 is 14 amino acids long. The CDR3 loop reads CAWAGGRYTHEQYF. The CDR3 DNA reads as TGTGCCTGGGCTGGTGGCAGGTATACCCACGAGCAGTACTTC.

In DNA, the CDR3 is TGTGCCACATTGGGACTAGCGGGAGTGAGCTCCTACAATGAGCAGTTCTTC. It specifies CATLGLAGVSSYNEQFF. This rearrangement joins TRBV10-3 to TRBJ2-1, with TRBD2 matching 14 bases. Germline CDR1 ENHRY, CDR2 SYGVKD. The length of the CDR3 is 17 residues. V lost 10 bases, J lost 0 bases, and 8 bases stayed unmatched.

DNA for the CDR3: TGTGCCAGCAGCCAGACCCGGCGGGGCGAGCAGTACTTC. The encoded protein is CASSQTRRGEQYF. The chain recombines TRBV11-2 with TRBJ2-7, with D maybe TRBD2 (6 bases). This CDR3 is 13 amino acids long. V dropped 5 bases and J dropped 6 bases, with 14 bases sitting between them. Germline V gene lookup returns CDR1 SGHAT and CDR2 FQNNGV.